These 23 T cell receptor beta chains originate from one sample sequenced in a study of a mutant IDH1 vaccine in newly diagnosed glioma. Time point given: week 11, during vaccination. In the vaccine, a single dose held 300 ug of the mutant IDH1 20-mer peptide, along with topical imiquimod. No antigens are known for them. TCRdb keeps only in-frame clones here, not all; method: immunoSEQ multiplex PCR. The sample holds under 150,000 clones, roughly 77% seen once. Source: PBMCs, taken from a glioma patient whose treatment included an IDH1 peptide vaccine. The receptors were gathered from a man aged 40-49 years with glioma.

V is TRBV7-2 and J is TRBJ1-5; D gene uncertain. The CDR3 spans 12 residues. Per germline, CDR1 SGHTA and CDR2 FQGNSA. Trimming cost V 3 bases and J 7 bases, with 7 bases left between them. Written as DNA, the CDR3 is TGTGCCAGCAGCTTTGCGGGACAGCCCCAGCATTTT. Protein sequence: CASSFAGQPQHF.

Here the CDR3 DNA reads TGTGCCAGCAGTCTTCACAAAGCGGGGGGGCCGGGCGAGCAGTACTTC. As protein: CASSLHKAGGPGEQYF. This chain joins TRBV11-2 and TRBJ2-7; 10 nucleotides agree with TRBD2. The CDR3 length is 16 residues. The trim removed 6 bases at V and 6 bases at J, leaving 14 bases unmatched. Germline lookup yields CDR1 SGHAT and CDR2 FQNNGV.

The chain is built from TRBV5-1 and TRBJ1-2, with D unresolved. Germline V lookup: CDR1 SGHRS, CDR2 YFSETQ. The CDR3 sequence is 15 residues long. V lost 4 bases and J 4 bases, leaving 17 bases between the germline ends. The CDR3 loop is CASSPASRILYGYTF. The CDR3 region has the DNA TGCGCCAGCAGCCCAGCGAGCAGAATTCTCTATGGCTACACCTTC.

This clone is deemed medium-sized. This chain joins TRBV10-2 and TRBJ1-1, with a possible D match to TRBD1 (6 bases). V gave up 6 bases and J gave up 5 bases, with 13 bases separating them. CDR3 size: 13 residues. Looked up from germline, CDR1 is WSHSY and CDR2 is SAAADI. The chain's CDR3 is CASSKQGRTEAFF. The CDR3 DNA follows: TGCGCCAGCAGCAAGCAGGGGAGGACTGAAGCTTTCTTT.

V and J are TRBV19 and TRBJ1-1, with D possibly matching TRBD1 (5 bases). Germline values: CDR1 LNHDA, CDR2 SQIVND (reference sequence). CDR3 length: 15 amino acids. V shed 1 base and J shed 0 bases, with 9 bases lying between them. The CDR3 reads CASSIVPGMNTEAFF. CDR3 sequence (DNA): TGTGCCAGTAGTATAGTACCAGGGATGAACACTGAAGCTTTCTTT.

This clone was counted only a few times. The V call is TRBV4-3, the J call TRBJ2-7; D not resolved. The V and J ends lost 0 bases and 2 bases respectively, with 17 bases between them. CDR3 length equals 17 residues. Germline-derived CDR1 and CDR2 are LGHNA and YSLEER. The CDR3 region has the DNA TGCGCCAGCAGCCAAGATCTTGGCTTGTATTCGACCTACGAGCAGTACTTC. Protein sequence: CASSQDLGLYSTYEQYF.

This clone appeared a single time. The V gene is TRBV7-2, the J gene TRBJ2-5; 8 bases fit TRBD2. This CDR3 has 15 residues. The V and J ends lost 3 bases and 2 bases, in that order; junction bases with no gene match: 5. Germline V gene sequence: CDR1 SGHTA, CDR2 FQGNSA. This CDR3 is CASSFAGGGQETQYF. For the CDR3, the DNA is TGTGCCAGCAGCTTTGCGGGGGGAGGTCAAGAGACCCAGTACTTC.

The chain has TRBV4-3 and TRBJ2-2, with D tentatively TRBD2 (5 bases). V dropped 4 bases and J dropped 6 bases, with 9 bases sitting between them. Looked up from germline, CDR1 is LGHNA and CDR2 is YSLEER. This CDR3 contains 13 residues. The CDR3 coding sequence is TGCGCCAGCAGCCGAGGAGGTCCCGGGGAGCTGTTTTTT. Translating gives CASSRGGPGELFF.

This chain connects TRBV28 to TRBJ1-4; no reliable D call. V was cut by 8 bases and J by 3 bases, with 10 bases left in between. The CDR3 spans 13 residues. Looked up from germline, CDR1 is MDHEN and CDR2 is SYDVKM. As DNA, the CDR3 is TGTGCCAGCCTCACCGGGGCTAATGAAAAACTGTTTTTT. The encoded protein is CASLTGANEKLFF.

The J gene is TRBJ2-1, the V gene TRBV7-6; 9 positions match TRBD2. This CDR3 is built from 17 residues. V trimming: 8 bases; J trimming: 2 bases; junction bases outside the gene matches: 13. Germline assignment: CDR1 SGHVS and CDR2 FNYEAQ. CDR3 region: CASRQWTSESTYNEQFF. The CDR3 bases are TGTGCCAGCCGCCAATGGACTAGCGAGAGCACCTACAATGAGCAGTTCTTC.

The chain couples TRBV7-9 to TRBJ2-1, with 9 bases matching TRBD2. V was pared by 11 bases and J by 9 bases, with 17 bases of the junction left unmatched. Per germline, CDR1 SEHNR and CDR2 FQNEAQ (reference sequence). The CDR3 length is 15 residues. This CDR3 is CAVPIGVAGVGEQFF. In DNA form, the CDR3 reads TGTGCCGTCCCGATCGGGGTAGCGGGAGTTGGTGAGCAGTTCTTC.

The chain couples TRBV2 to TRBJ2-5, with 12 positions matching TRBD2. The CDR3 has 14 residues. V dropped 5 bases and J dropped 5; count of bases not matched to a gene: 3. The V gene's germline CDR1 is SNHLY and CDR2 FYNNEI. CDR3 residues: CASSLTSGSETQYF. CDR3 DNA: TGTGCCAGCAGTCTGACTAGCGGGAGCGAGACCCAGTACTTC.

The V gene is TRBV20-1, the J gene TRBJ2-1; tentative D call: TRBD1 (7 bases). The CDR3 has 11 amino acids. V lost 6 bases to trimming and J lost 9 bases, with 12 bases between them. From germline, CDR1 is DFQATT and CDR2 SNEGSKA (reference sequence). CDR3 bases: TGCAGTGCCAACAGGGGAGGTGAGCAGTTCTTC. Amino acid sequence: CSANRGGEQFF.

V is TRBV18 and J is TRBJ1-2; unclear D gene. Germline CDR1 reads KGHSH; CDR2 reads LQKENI. This CDR3 is 12 amino acids long. Trimming removed 2 bases at V and 8 bases at J, with 9 bases between. Here the CDR3 reads CASSPINLGYTF. The CDR3 DNA follows: TGTGCCAGCTCACCAATTAACTTGGGCTACACCTTC. Variable domain in full (rest from reference TRBV18 and TRBJ1-2): NAGVMQNPRHLVRRRGQEARLRCSPMKGHSHVYWYRQLPEEGLKFMVYLQKENIIDESGMPKERFSAEFPKEGPSILRIQQVVRGDSAAYFCASSPINLGYTFGSGTRLTVV.

The V gene is TRBV2, the J gene TRBJ2-5, with D unclear. V lost 4 bases to trimming and J lost 5 bases, with 14 bases between them. CDR3 length equals 14 residues. Germline CDR1 is SNHLY and CDR2 is FYNNEI. The CDR3 DNA is TGTGCCAGCAGTGGGGCAGTAGGTTGGGAGACCCAGTACTTC. Translating it yields CASSGAVGWETQYF.

This sequence joins TRBV2 and TRBJ1-1, with D uncertain. The V gene's germline CDR1 is SNHLY and CDR2 FYNNEI. This CDR3 region has 15 residues. Trimming removed 0 bases at V and 4 bases at J, with 12 bases between. The CDR3 DNA follows: TGTGCCAGCAGTGAAGCGGCTCCCCCGGGCACTGAAGCTTTCTTT. Its protein is CASSEAAPPGTEAFF.

The chain combines TRBV5-1 with TRBJ2-7, with 12 positions matching TRBD1. CDR1 is SGHRS and CDR2 is YFSETQ in the germline V gene. With 4 bases clipped from V and 7 bases from J, the junction kept 15 bases outside the gene matches. This CDR3 has 17 amino acids. The chain's CDR3 is CASSPFSMGQGALEQYF. The CDR3 DNA reads as TGCGCCAGCAGCCCTTTCTCCATGGGACAGGGGGCGCTGGAGCAGTACTTC.

This clone was counted a few times. The chain carries TRBV14 and TRBJ1-4; D might be TRBD1 (6 bases). The CDR3 has 13 residues. Trimming cost V 8 bases and J 7 bases, with 14 bases left between them. Germline V CDR1 and CDR2: SGHDN, FVKESK. The CDR3 region has the DNA TGTGCCAGCTCTCGACAGGTTGCTGAAAAACTGTTTTTT. Its translation: CASSRQVAEKLFF.

The chain carries TRBV28 and TRBJ1-2; a possible D gene is TRBD1 (5 bases). V shed 4 bases and J shed 6 bases, with 6 bases lying between them. The CDR3 contains 11 residues. The germline gives CDR1 MDHEN, CDR2 SYDVKM. The CDR3 nucleotides are TGTGCCAGCAGTTGGACACATGGCTACACCTTC. It is translated as CASSWTHGYTF.

This clone showed up just once. The chain recombines TRBV5-1 with TRBJ2-2; D possibly corresponds to TRBD2 (6 bases). The ends were cut back, 2 bases at V and 10 bases at J, with 15 bases in the middle. Germline CDR1 reads SGHRS; CDR2 reads YFSETQ. This CDR3 has 14 residues. The CDR3 bases are TGCGCCAGCAGCTTCCGGGACTCGGCTACGGAGCTGTTTTTT. It yields the protein CASSFRDSATELFF.

This clone was detected once. The DNA of the CDR3 is TGTGCCATCAGCGTCCCGCTAGCGGGGGGTGGTACAGATACGCAGTATTTT. Protein sequence: CAISVPLAGGGTDTQYF. The V and J genes are TRBV10-3 and TRBJ2-3, with TRBD2 matching 11 bases. The junction had 11 bases not matched to a gene; V was cut back by 6 bases and J by 3 bases. Germline values: CDR1 ENHRY, CDR2 SYGVKD. The CDR3 has 17 amino acids.

The V call is TRBV28, the J call TRBJ1-5; 7 bases line up with TRBD1. The CDR3 covers 19 residues. Germline CDR1 is MDHEN and CDR2 is SYDVKM. J gave up 5 bases and V 1 base, and 17 bases lay outside the gene matches. The DNA of the CDR3 is TGTGCCAGCAGTTTATTTAGGCCTCGCTTGGGGACAGCTCATCAGCCCCAGCATTTT. Translation: CASSLFRPRLGTAHQPQHF.

The CDR3, as DNA: TGCGCCAGCAGCCAAGTCGACAGGGTCGAGACTCGTACCCCAGCCAAAAACATTCAGTACTTC. Residues: CASSQVDRVETRTPAKNIQYF. The rearrangement uses TRBV4-3 and TRBJ2-4; 7 bases are a match to TRBD1. Trimming cost V 1 base and J 0 bases; bases outside gene matches: 18. Germline assignment: CDR1 LGHNA and CDR2 YSLEER. This CDR3 contains 21 residues.